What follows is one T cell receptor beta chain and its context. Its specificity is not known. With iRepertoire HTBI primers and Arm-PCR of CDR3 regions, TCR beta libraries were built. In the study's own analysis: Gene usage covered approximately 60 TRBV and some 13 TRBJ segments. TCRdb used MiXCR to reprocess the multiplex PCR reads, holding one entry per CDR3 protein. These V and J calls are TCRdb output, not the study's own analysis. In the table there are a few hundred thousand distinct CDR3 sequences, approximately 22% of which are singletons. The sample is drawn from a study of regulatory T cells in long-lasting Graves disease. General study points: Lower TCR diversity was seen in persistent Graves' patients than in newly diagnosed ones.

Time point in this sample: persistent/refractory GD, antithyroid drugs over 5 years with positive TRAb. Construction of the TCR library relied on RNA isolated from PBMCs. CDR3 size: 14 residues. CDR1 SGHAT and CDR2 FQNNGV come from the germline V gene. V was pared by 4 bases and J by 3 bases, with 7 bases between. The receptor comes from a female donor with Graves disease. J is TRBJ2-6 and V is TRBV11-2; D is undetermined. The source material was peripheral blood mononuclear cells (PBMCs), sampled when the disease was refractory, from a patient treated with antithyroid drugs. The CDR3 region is CASSSGGGANVLTF. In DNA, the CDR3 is TGTGCCAGCAGCTCGGGCGGTGGGGCCAACGTCCTGACTTTC.